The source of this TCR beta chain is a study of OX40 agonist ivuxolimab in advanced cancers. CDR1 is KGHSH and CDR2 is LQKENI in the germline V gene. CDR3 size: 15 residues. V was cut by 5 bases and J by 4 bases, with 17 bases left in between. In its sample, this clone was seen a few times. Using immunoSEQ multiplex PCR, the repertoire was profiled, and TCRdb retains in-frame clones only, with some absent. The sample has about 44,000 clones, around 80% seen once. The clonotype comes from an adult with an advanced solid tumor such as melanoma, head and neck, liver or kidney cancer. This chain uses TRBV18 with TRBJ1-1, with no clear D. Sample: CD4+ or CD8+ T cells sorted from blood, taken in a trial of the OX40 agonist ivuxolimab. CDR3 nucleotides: TGTGCCAGCTCAGGTACCAGGAGTTCTAGCACTGAAGCTTTCTTT. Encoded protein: CASSGTRSSSTEAFF. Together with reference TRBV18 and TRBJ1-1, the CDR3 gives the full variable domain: NAGVMQNPRHLVRRRGQEARLRCSPMKGHSHVYWYRQLPEEGLKFMVYLQKENIIDESGMPKERFSAEFPKEGPSILRIQQVVRGDSAAYFCASSGTRSSSTEAFFGQGTRLTVV.